This is a list of T cell receptor beta chains from one sample in a study of T cell responses to AZD1222 COVID-19 vaccine. Generated by immunoSEQ multiplex PCR, the TCRdb table keeps only in-frame clones and is missing some. The table includes 55,000 to 65,000 clones, approximately 89% detected once. The sequencing here drew on peripheral blood, taken 28 days after the second AZD1222 dose. Every receptor here comes from an adult who received the AZD1222 COVID-19 vaccine. Both conserved end residues are part of each CDR3. D genes are given only for firm matches. For some rows the clone size is stated as once, few or many, or as a class when expanded; others skip it.

cdr3_nt: TGTGCCACGGAGGGGAGCTCCTACGAGCAGTACTTC
cdr3_aa: CATEGSSYEQYF
v_call: TRBV10-3
j_call: TRBJ2-7
d_call: -
clone_size: -

cdr3_nt: TGTGCCATCAGTGAGCCCGGGGGGGTCGGGGATCAGCCCCAGCATTTT
cdr3_aa: CAISEPGGVGDQPQHF
v_call: TRBV10-3
j_call: TRBJ1-5
d_call: -
clone_size: -

cdr3_nt: TGCGCCAGCAGCTGGGAAGCGGGGGGTCTCTACAATGAGCAGTTCTTC
cdr3_aa: CASSWEAGGLYNEQFF
v_call: TRBV5-1
j_call: TRBJ2-1
d_call: TRBD2
clone_size: -

cdr3_nt: TGTGCCAGTAGTATAGTAGGGGGACAAGGCGGATCCGAGCAGTACTTC
cdr3_aa: CASSIVGGQGGSEQYF
v_call: TRBV19
j_call: TRBJ2-7
d_call: -
clone_size: -

cdr3_nt: TGTGCCAGCAGTTTTCGGGGGTTGGGAGAGACCCAGTACTTC
cdr3_aa: CASSFRGLGETQYF
v_call: TRBV28
j_call: TRBJ2-5
d_call: -
clone_size: -

cdr3_nt: TGTGCCAGTAGTTCAGGGGCAGATACGCAGTATTTT
cdr3_aa: CASSSGADTQYF
v_call: TRBV19
j_call: TRBJ2-3
d_call: -
clone_size: -

cdr3_nt: TGTGCCAGCCTCGACCCGAGACTCTTAAACACTGAAGCTTTCTTT
cdr3_aa: CASLDPRLLNTEAFF
v_call: TRBV19
j_call: TRBJ1-1
d_call: -
clone_size: -

cdr3_nt: TGTGCCAGCAGCCCATTAACAGGGAACTATGGCTACACCTTC
cdr3_aa: CASSPLTGNYGYTF
v_call: TRBV5-4
j_call: TRBJ1-2
d_call: -
clone_size: once

cdr3_nt: TGTGCCAGCAGTTACGCTCAGGGGCAACTCTCCTACGAGCAGTACTTC
cdr3_aa: CASSYAQGQLSYEQYF
v_call: TRBV6-2/TRBV6-3
j_call: TRBJ2-7
d_call: -
clone_size: -

cdr3_nt: TGCAGCGTCCTCGAGGGTAGTCGCGAGCAGTACTTC
cdr3_aa: CSVLEGSREQYF
v_call: TRBV29-1
j_call: TRBJ2-7
d_call: -
clone_size: -

cdr3_nt: TGCGCCAGCAGCATCAGGACAGGCCAAGGGGGAGAGACCCAGTACTTC
cdr3_aa: CASSIRTGQGGETQYF
v_call: TRBV5-1
j_call: TRBJ2-5
d_call: TRBD1
clone_size: once